This paragraph reports one T cell receptor beta chain. This clone was detected once. Its antigen is not yet known. Within one base of it there is no much larger clone, and no base qualities were kept. Each collaborating institution followed its own protocols to collect whole blood in K2EDTA tubes. For TCRbeta analysis, collaborators shipped samples as frozen whole blood, isolated PBMCs, or DNA extracted from either of those sample types. The sample originates from a study of blood T cell repertoires in COVID-19 (dated by TCRdb to the early 2020s). Regarding the study in general: Collaborator samples came from the United States, Italy and Spain and covered acute and convalescent phases of COVID-19. Where available, HLA class I and class II types were obtained from metadata supplied by the sample provider rather than from assay-based typing. Samples were obtained from the ongoing ImmuneRACE study (first 160 participants) and from approximately 1,200 subjects provided by 6 global collaborators. Subjects who had been exposed to COVID-19, were actively infected with it, or had recovered from it provided the deeply sampled blood TCRbeta repertoires that made up the dataset. A freely available public database, intended as a resource for researchers studying the immune response to SARS-CoV-2, is where the repertoires were released. Sample metadata almost always included a de-identified subject ID, COVID-19 status, age in years and sex. The prospective study material was composed of cDNA or gDNA derived from T cells, B-cell-depleted T cells, or PBMCs. Paper-wide results and their limitations: The quantity of clinical and demographic metadata differed by source and by participant and was supplied without curation.

The CDR3 runs 13 amino acids, cysteine and phenylalanine included. The retained sequence is limited to the CDR3, 39 bases, with the frame set at the first base. From the germline V gene, CDR1 is SGHTA and CDR2 is FQGTGA. V gives up 2 bases and J gives up 7 bases, and the segment between their germline ends measures 6 bases. TCRbeta CDR3 regions were amplified from genomic DNA by means of the immunoSEQ Assay, a bias-controlled multiplex PCR. The original methods were these. The number of nucleated cells in each sample was estimated by amplification of reference gene primers within the assay. Sequence reads were collapsed and filtered to measure the absolute abundance of every unique TCRbeta CDR3 rearrangement. For each sample, productive Simpson clonality was calculated as the square root of Simpson's diversity index over productive rearrangements. TCRdb mirrors the immuneACCESS table, restricted to in-frame sequences. Some clones are absent from its copies; in checked studies, under half trace to an unresolved V gene, and the reason for the others is unknown. That table supplies the V and J calls and clone size; D and trimming were determined from the DNA. The sample table lists tens of thousands of clones, about nine tenths of them with a count of one. Clones ranked in the top ten supply 4.5% to 5.5% of the sample.

What was sequenced was peripheral blood. This clonotype originated in an elderly woman with acute or convalescent COVID-19. The chain uses TRBV7-3 and TRBJ1-6, with no confident D gene call. The CDR3 region has the sequence CASSLSQNSPLHF. The DNA sequence is as follows: TGTGCCAGCAGCTTATCGCAGAATTCACCCCTCCACTTT.